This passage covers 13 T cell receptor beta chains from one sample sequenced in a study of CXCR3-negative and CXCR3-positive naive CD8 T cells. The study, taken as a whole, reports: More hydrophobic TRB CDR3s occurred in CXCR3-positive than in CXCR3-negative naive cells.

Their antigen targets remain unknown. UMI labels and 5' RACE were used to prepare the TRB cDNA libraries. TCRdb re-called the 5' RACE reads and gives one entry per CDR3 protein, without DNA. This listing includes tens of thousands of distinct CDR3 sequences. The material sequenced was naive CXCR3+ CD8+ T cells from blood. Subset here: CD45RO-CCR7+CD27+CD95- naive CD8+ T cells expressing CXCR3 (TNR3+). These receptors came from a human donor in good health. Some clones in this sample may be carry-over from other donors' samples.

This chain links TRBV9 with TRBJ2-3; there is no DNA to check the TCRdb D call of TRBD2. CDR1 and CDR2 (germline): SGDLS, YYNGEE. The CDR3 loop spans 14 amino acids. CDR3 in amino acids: CASTKRAAADTQYF.

The CDR3 region is CASSEVAYPFEAFF. The chain joins TRBV6-1 to TRBJ1-1; checking the TCRdb D call of TRBD1 is not possible without DNA. The CDR3 covers 14 residues. From germline, CDR1 is MNHNS and CDR2 SASEGT.

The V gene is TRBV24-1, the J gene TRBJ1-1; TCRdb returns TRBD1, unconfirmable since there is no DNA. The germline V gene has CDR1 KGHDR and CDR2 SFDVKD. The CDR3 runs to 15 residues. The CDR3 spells CATSDPPGKNTEAFF.

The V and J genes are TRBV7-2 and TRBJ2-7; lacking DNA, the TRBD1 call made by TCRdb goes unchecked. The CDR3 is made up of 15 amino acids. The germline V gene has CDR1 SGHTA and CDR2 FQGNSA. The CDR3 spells CASSLDGVGVNEQYF. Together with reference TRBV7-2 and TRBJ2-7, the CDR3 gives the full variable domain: GAGVSQSPSNKVTEKGKDVELRCDPISGHTALYWYRQSLGQGLEFLIYFQGNSAPDKSGLPSDRFSAERTGGSVSTLTIQRTQQEDSAVYLCASSLDGVGVNEQYFGPGTRLTVT.

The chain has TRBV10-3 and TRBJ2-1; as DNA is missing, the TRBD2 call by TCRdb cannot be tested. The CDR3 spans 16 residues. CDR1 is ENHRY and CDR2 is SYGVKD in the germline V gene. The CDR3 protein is CATVDPGGQVYNEQFF.

CDR3: CASSLTGTYEQYF. This sequence joins TRBV4-2 and TRBJ2-7; no DNA is available, so the TRBD1 call from TCRdb remains unchecked. This CDR3 contains 13 residues. Germline loops: CDR1 LGHNA, CDR2 YNFKEQ.

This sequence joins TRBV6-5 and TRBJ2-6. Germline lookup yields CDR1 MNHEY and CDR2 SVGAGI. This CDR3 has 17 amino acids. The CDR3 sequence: CASTFGSGTSGANVLTF.

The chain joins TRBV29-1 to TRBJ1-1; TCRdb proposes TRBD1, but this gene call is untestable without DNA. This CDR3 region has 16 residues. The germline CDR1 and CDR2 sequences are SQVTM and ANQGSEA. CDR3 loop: CSVEKARVGVNTEAFF.

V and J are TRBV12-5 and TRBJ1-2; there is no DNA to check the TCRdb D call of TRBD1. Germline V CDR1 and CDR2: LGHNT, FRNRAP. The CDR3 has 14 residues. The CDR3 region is CASGGDLQYYGYTF.

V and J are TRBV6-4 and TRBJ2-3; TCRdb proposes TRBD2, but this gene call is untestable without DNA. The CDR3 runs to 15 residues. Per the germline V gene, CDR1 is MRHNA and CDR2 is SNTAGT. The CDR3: CASSDSMGGTDTQYF.

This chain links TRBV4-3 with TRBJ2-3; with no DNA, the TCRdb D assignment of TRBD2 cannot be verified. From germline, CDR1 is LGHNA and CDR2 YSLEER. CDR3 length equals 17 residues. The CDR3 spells CASSRDRASGTTDTQYF.

CDR3 loop: CASRRDKPNYGYTF. The chain uses TRBV5-1 and TRBJ1-2; TCRdb selects TRBD1, and the lack of DNA leaves this call unchecked. CDR3 length: 14 amino acids. The germline gives CDR1 SGHRS, CDR2 YFSETQ.

CDR3 in amino acids: CASSPPASTDTQYF. V is TRBV5-1 and J is TRBJ2-3. The CDR3 is 14 amino acids. Germline V lookup: CDR1 SGHRS, CDR2 YFSETQ.